This T cell receptor (beta chain) derives from a study of blood T cell repertoires in COVID-19. The overall study: Nucleic acid was either cDNA or gDNA, and it came from T cells, B-cell-depleted T cells, or PBMCs.

V was trimmed by 7 bases and J by 6 bases, leaving 12 bases between them. The germline CDR1 and CDR2 sequences are MNHEY and SVGAGI. This CDR3 contains 12 residues. Original methodology: Reference gene primer amplification gave estimated nucleated cell counts. The protocol was immunoSEQ multiplex PCR, while the TCRdb copy is restricted to in-frame clones and leaves out a portion. D and trimming were read from the DNA, whereas the V and J calls and clone size are those reported in that table. The table includes 70,000 to 85,000 clones, about four fifths detected once. The TCR was taken from a man older than 75 with acute or convalescent COVID-19. The rearrangement uses TRBV6-5 and TRBJ1-2; D not resolved. Sequencing was carried out using peripheral blood. In DNA form, the CDR3 reads TGTGCCAGCAATGGAGAGAATAATGGCTACACCTTC. Its translation is CASNGENNGYTF.